This entry lists 29 T cell receptor beta chains sequenced from one sample in a study of control samples from healthy donors and cancer patients. Profiled with immunoSEQ multiplex PCR; TCRdb holds only in-frame clones, not every one. The table has some 250,000 clones, roughly 80% seen once. Specimen: PBMCs. These receptors were taken from a woman in her fifties or sixties with lung cancer.

V gene TRBV19 combines with J gene TRBJ2-2; 9 positions match TRBD1. CDR1 is LNHDA and CDR2 is SQIVND in the germline V gene (reference sequence). J gave up 3 bases and V 7 bases, and 9 bases lay outside the gene matches. CDR3 size: 16 residues. The CDR3 reads CASISGQGAYTGELFF. The CDR3, as DNA: TGTGCCAGTATTTCGGGACAGGGAGCGTACACCGGGGAGCTGTTTTTT.

The CDR3 DNA reads as TGTGCCAGCTCCCCGGCCGTTTTAGAAGGAAACACCATATATTTT. This codes for CASSPAVLEGNTIYF. The chain uses TRBV18 and TRBJ1-3; no clear D. The V and J ends lost 6 bases and 4 bases respectively, with 16 bases between them. This CDR3 spans 15 amino acids. Germline V gene sequence: CDR1 KGHSH, CDR2 LQKENI. The full variable domain, its missing parts supplied by reference TRBV18 and TRBJ1-3, is NAGVMQNPRHLVRRRGQEARLRCSPMKGHSHVYWYRQLPEEGLKFMVYLQKENIIDESGMPKERFSAEFPKEGPSILRIQQVVRGDSAAYFCASSPAVLEGNTIYFGEGSWLTVV.

V is TRBV5-4 and J is TRBJ2-1, with 12 bases that match TRBD2. V lost 0 bases and J lost 4; bases outside the gene matches: 2. Germline V CDR1 and CDR2: SGHNT, YYREEE (reference sequence). The CDR3 has 16 amino acids. Written as DNA, the CDR3 is TGTGCCAGCAGCTTGGGGACTAGCGGGATTTACAATGAGCAGTTCTTC. The encoded protein is CASSLGTSGIYNEQFF.

The chain is built from TRBV18 and TRBJ2-7, with a weak D call TRBD1 (6 bases). The germline V and J ends were trimmed by 1 base and 3 bases, with 10 bases remaining between them. Germline CDR1 is KGHSH and CDR2 is LQKENI. This CDR3 region has 14 residues. The CDR3 loop reads CASSPQQGSYEQYF. CDR3 coding DNA: TGTGCCAGCTCACCACAGCAGGGGAGCTACGAGCAGTACTTC. Looking up the rest from reference TRBV18 and TRBJ2-7 gives the full variable domain: NAGVMQNPRHLVRRRGQEARLRCSPMKGHSHVYWYRQLPEEGLKFMVYLQKENIIDESGMPKERFSAEFPKEGPSILRIQQVVRGDSAAYFCASSPQQGSYEQYFGPGTRLTVT.

V is TRBV7-3 and J is TRBJ2-2; D may be TRBD1 (5 bases). CDR1 SGHTA and CDR2 FQGTGA come from the germline V gene. The CDR3 is 14 residues long. Trimming took off 5 bases at V and 6 bases at J, with 13 bases between the two ends. Written as DNA, the CDR3 is TGTGCCAGCAGCCCCCGGCAGGGCGCCGGGGAGCTGTTTTTT. This encodes CASSPRQGAGELFF.

This clone was seen a few times. This chain joins TRBV3-1 (or the pseudogene TRBV3-2) and TRBJ1-1, with D hard to call. V gave up 0 bases and J gave up 8 bases, with 10 bases separating them. CDR1 LGHDT and CDR2 YNNKEL come from the germline V gene (reference sequence). There are 13 residues in the CDR3. The CDR3 loop is CASSQEIRREAFF. The CDR3 region has the DNA TGTGCCAGCAGCCAAGAAATCCGGCGAGAAGCTTTCTTT.

This clone was seen a few times. Other DNA sequences in the sample encode the same CDR3. This rearrangement joins TRBV18 to TRBJ2-5, with D possibly matching TRBD1 (6 bases). Looked up from germline, CDR1 is KGHSH and CDR2 is LQKENI. The CDR3 loop spans 13 amino acids. V lost 3 bases and J lost 3, with 8 bases in between. The CDR3 here is CASSPRQEETQYF. The CDR3 DNA reads as TGTGCCAGCTCACCGAGACAGGAAGAGACCCAGTACTTC.

The J gene is TRBJ2-7, the V gene TRBV2; TRBD2 agrees at 7 bases. The CDR3 runs to 15 residues. The germline gives CDR1 SNHLY, CDR2 FYNNEI. V shed 3 bases and J 1 base; nucleotides not matched to a gene: 6. In DNA form, the CDR3 reads TGTGCCAGCAGTGAGCTGGCTAGCGGTTCCTACGAGCAGTACTTC. Its translation is CASSELASGSYEQYF.

The chain carries TRBV6-5 and TRBJ2-7; D possibly corresponds to TRBD1 (6 bases). V was clipped by 6 bases and J by 6 bases, with 15 bases between them. The CDR3 loop spans 13 amino acids. Looked up from germline, CDR1 is MNHEY and CDR2 is SVGAGI. CDR3 loop: CASRPPTGREQYF. CDR3 nucleotides: TGTGCCAGCAGACCCCCTACAGGGCGCGAGCAGTACTTC.

The J gene is TRBJ1-4, the V gene TRBV7-2, with 8 bases that match TRBD1. Germline V lookup: CDR1 SGHTA, CDR2 FQGNSA. Trimming removed 0 bases from V and 6 bases from J; junction bases left unmatched: 6. The CDR3 sequence is 16 residues long. The CDR3 sequence: CASSLALGQGYEKLFF. The CDR3 region has the DNA TGTGCCAGCAGCTTAGCCTTAGGACAGGGCTATGAAAAACTGTTTTTT.

V and J are TRBV6-1 and TRBJ1-2; 8 bases map to TRBD1. Germline V gene lookup returns CDR1 MNHNS and CDR2 SASEGT. V lost 3 bases to trimming and J lost 4 bases; unmatched junction nucleotides: 7. The CDR3 contains 15 residues. The CDR3 DNA reads TGTGCCAGCAGTGACATCGGACAGGGCCTCTATGGCTACACCTTC. It codes for CASSDIGQGLYGYTF.

The chain links TRBV5-5 to TRBJ1-4, with TRBD1 identical over 10 bases. The germline V gene encodes CDR1 SGHKS and CDR2 YYEKEE (reference sequence). Unmatched junction bases numbered 11, after V lost 5 bases and J lost 4 bases. The CDR3 is 17 amino acids. The CDR3 DNA reads as TGTGCCAGCAGTTTTAGACAGGGGGCGACCCGTAATGAAAAACTGTTTTTT. It codes for CASSFRQGATRNEKLFF.

The rearrangement links TRBV18 to TRBJ1-3; TRBD1 is a possible D gene (5 bases). CDR1 and CDR2 (germline): KGHSH, LQKENI. V lost 2 bases to trimming and J lost 4 bases, with 18 bases between them. The CDR3 loop spans 17 amino acids. In DNA, the CDR3 is TGTGCCAGCTCACCATACCACAGTGCCGGGGACGGAAACACCATATATTTT. It specifies CASSPYHSAGDGNTIYF. Full variable domain (outside the CDR3, taken from reference TRBV18 and TRBJ1-3): NAGVMQNPRHLVRRRGQEARLRCSPMKGHSHVYWYRQLPEEGLKFMVYLQKENIIDESGMPKERFSAEFPKEGPSILRIQQVVRGDSAAYFCASSPYHSAGDGNTIYFGEGSWLTVV.

This rearrangement joins TRBV9 to TRBJ2-5; D remains unclear. The CDR3 length is 13 residues. Trimming removed 0 bases at V and 4 bases at J, with 7 bases between. The germline V gene encodes CDR1 SGDLS and CDR2 YYNGEE. The CDR3: CASSVGGRETQYF. CDR3 coding DNA: TGTGCCAGCAGCGTAGGCGGCAGAGAGACCCAGTACTTC.

V and J are TRBV5-1 and TRBJ2-3; D tentatively reads TRBD1 or TRBD2 (5 bases each). Germline V gene sequence: CDR1 SGHRS, CDR2 YFSETQ. This CDR3 spans 14 amino acids. Deletions cut 3 bases from V and 11 bases from J, with 19 bases between. CDR3 amino acids: CASSSGPGEGKQYF. CDR3 DNA sequence: TGCGCCAGCAGCTCCGGGCCAGGAGAGGGGAAGCAGTATTTT.

This clone was recorded a few times. CDR3 nucleotide sequence: TGTGCCAGCAGGGGGGAAGTCGACAGACCCTACGAGCAGTACTTC. Protein sequence: CASRGEVDRPYEQYF. The chain carries TRBV6-5 and TRBJ2-7; D is perhaps TRBD1 or TRBD2 (5 bases each). The CDR3 runs to 15 residues. V was clipped by 6 bases and J by 2 bases, with 17 bases between them. The germline V gene encodes CDR1 MNHEY and CDR2 SVGAGI.

The rearrangement joins TRBV2 to TRBJ2-7, with 7 bases lining up with TRBD2. V was clipped by 8 bases and J by 3 bases; unmatched bases: 13. Germline CDR1 SNHLY, CDR2 FYNNEI. This CDR3 has 15 residues. Here the CDR3 DNA reads TGTGCCAGCCGCACCATTACTAGCGCGGTCTACGAGCAGTACTTC. It is translated as CASRTITSAVYEQYF.

The chain combines TRBV19 with TRBJ1-5; D is undetermined. In germline, CDR1 is LNHDA, CDR2 SQIVND (reference sequence). V dropped 8 bases and J dropped 3 bases, with 14 bases sitting between them. The length of the CDR3 is 14 residues. The CDR3: CASSPGPVNQPQHF. The CDR3 DNA reads as TGTGCCAGTTCCCCCGGACCAGTCAATCAGCCCCAGCATTTT.

V and J are TRBV6-5 and TRBJ2-5; D is possibly TRBD2 (5 bases). The CDR3 is 16 amino acids. Germline V gene data show CDR1 as MNHEY and CDR2 as SVGAGI. V gave up 2 bases and J gave up 2 bases, with 15 bases separating them. CDR3 residues: CASSYQSGFGQETQYF. Written as DNA, the CDR3 is TGTGCCAGCAGTTACCAGTCGGGGTTCGGACAAGAGACCCAGTACTTC.

Of note for this clone: This may come from a read error, since a much larger clone is one base off. The J gene is TRBJ2-3, the V gene TRBV5-4; 9 positions agree with TRBD1. With 5 bases clipped from V and 2 bases from J, the junction kept 3 bases outside the gene matches. Per germline, CDR1 SGHNT and CDR2 YYREEE (reference sequence). This CDR3 spans 14 amino acids. Here the CDR3 reads CASSWDRDTDTQYF. The DNA of the CDR3 is TGTGCCAGCAGTTGGGACAGGGACACAGATACGCAGTATTTT.

This chain uses TRBV18 with TRBJ1-5; 10 nucleotides line up with TRBD1. Trimming at V came to 6 bases and at J to 3 bases, leaving 8 bases not matched to a gene. CDR1 is KGHSH, CDR2 LQKENI, per germline. The CDR3 is 16 amino acids. CDR3 loop: CASSTRDRGINQPQHF. DNA for the CDR3: TGTGCCAGCTCGACCCGGGACAGGGGTATCAATCAGCCCCAGCATTTT.

The V gene is TRBV5-1, the J gene TRBJ1-3, with a tentative D call TRBD1 (5 bases). CDR1 and CDR2 (germline): SGHRS, YFSETQ. This CDR3 comprises 15 residues. The V and J ends lost 0 bases and 0 bases respectively, with 7 bases between them. Here the CDR3 DNA reads TGCGCCAGCAGCTTGGCCGGGGGCTCTGGAAACACCATATATTTT. It codes for CASSLAGGSGNTIYF. The full variable domain, with the rest looked up from reference TRBV5-1 and TRBJ1-3, is KAGVTQTPRYLIKTRGQQVTLSCSPISGHRSVSWYQQTPGQGLQFLFEYFSETQRNKGNFPGRFSGRQFSNSRSEMNVSTLELGDSALYLCASSLAGGSGNTIYFGEGSWLTVV.

The chain uses TRBV30 and TRBJ1-1; D is uncertain. The CDR3 sequence is 12 residues long. Deletions cut 1 base from V and 7 bases from J, with 10 bases between. Germline V lookup: CDR1 GTSNPN, CDR2 SVGIG (reference sequence). CDR3 loop: CAWSDSAGEAFF. CDR3 nucleotides: TGTGCCTGGAGTGACTCGGCCGGTGAAGCTTTCTTT.

The chain uses TRBV6-5 and TRBJ1-2; 9 bases map to TRBD1. Germline V gene data show CDR1 as MNHEY and CDR2 as SVGAGI. This CDR3 has 14 amino acids. V was clipped by 5 bases and J by 3 bases; unmatched bases: 4. The DNA for the CDR3 is TGTGCCAGCAGTACCGGGACAGGGCACTATGGCTACACCTTC. It codes for CASSTGTGHYGYTF.

On this clone: Other DNA sequences of this sample code for an identical CDR3. The chain couples TRBV6-6 to TRBJ2-7; 13 nucleotides line up with TRBD2. Germline assignment: CDR1 MNHNY and CDR2 SVGAGI (reference sequence). This CDR3 spans 14 amino acids. The trim removed 9 bases at V and 3 bases at J, leaving 5 bases unmatched. CDR3 in amino acids: CASTRTSGSYEQYF. CDR3 sequence (DNA): TGTGCCAGTACCCGGACTAGCGGGAGCTACGAGCAGTACTTC.

J is TRBJ1-1 and V is TRBV6-1, with D uncertain. The CDR3 has 10 residues. The ends were cut back, 2 bases at V and 12 bases at J, with 7 bases in the middle. Germline values: CDR1 MNHNS, CDR2 SASEGT. The CDR3 here is CASSEMGTFF. CDR3 DNA sequence: TGTGCCAGCAGTGAAATGGGTACTTTCTTT.

The chain links TRBV28 to TRBJ1-3, with a possible D match to TRBD1 (5 bases). This CDR3 region has 13 residues. CDR1 is MDHEN and CDR2 is SYDVKM in the germline V gene. V shed 6 bases and J shed 6 bases, with 12 bases lying between them. The CDR3 sequence: CASSSGTKNTIYF. The DNA of the CDR3 is TGTGCCAGCAGCTCCGGGACTAAAAACACCATATATTTT.

The chain has TRBV7-9 and TRBJ1-1; the D is unclear. CDR1 is SEHNR and CDR2 is FQNEAQ in the germline V gene (reference sequence). V was cut by 5 bases and J by 3 bases, with 7 bases left in between. The CDR3 length is 12 residues. CDR3 DNA sequence: TGTGCCAGCAGCGTCCGGGACACTGAAGCTTTCTTT. Translated: CASSVRDTEAFF.

The V call is TRBV6-5, the J call TRBJ1-5; D may be TRBD1 (5 bases). Germline V gene data show CDR1 as MNHEY and CDR2 as SVGAGI. The germline V and J ends were trimmed by 4 bases and 7 bases, with 17 bases remaining between them. The CDR3 covers 15 residues. The chain's CDR3 is CASSLGPLVGQPQHF. For the CDR3, the DNA is TGTGCCAGCAGTTTGGGGCCTTTGGTGGGACAGCCCCAGCATTTT.